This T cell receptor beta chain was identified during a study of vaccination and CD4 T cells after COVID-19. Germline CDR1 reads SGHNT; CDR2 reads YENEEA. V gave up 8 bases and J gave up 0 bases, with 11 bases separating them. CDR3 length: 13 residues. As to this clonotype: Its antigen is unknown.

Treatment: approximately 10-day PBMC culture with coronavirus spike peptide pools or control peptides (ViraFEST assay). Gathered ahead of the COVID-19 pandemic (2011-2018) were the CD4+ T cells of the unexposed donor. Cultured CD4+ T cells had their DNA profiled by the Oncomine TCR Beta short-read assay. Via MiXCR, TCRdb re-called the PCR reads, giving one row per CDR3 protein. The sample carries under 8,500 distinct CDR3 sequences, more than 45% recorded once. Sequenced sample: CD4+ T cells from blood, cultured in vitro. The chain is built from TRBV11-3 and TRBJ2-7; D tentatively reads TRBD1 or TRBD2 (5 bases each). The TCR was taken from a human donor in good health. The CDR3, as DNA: TGTGCCAGCTCGAGGGGTAGCTCCTACGAGCAGTACTTC. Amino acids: CASSRGSSYEQYF.